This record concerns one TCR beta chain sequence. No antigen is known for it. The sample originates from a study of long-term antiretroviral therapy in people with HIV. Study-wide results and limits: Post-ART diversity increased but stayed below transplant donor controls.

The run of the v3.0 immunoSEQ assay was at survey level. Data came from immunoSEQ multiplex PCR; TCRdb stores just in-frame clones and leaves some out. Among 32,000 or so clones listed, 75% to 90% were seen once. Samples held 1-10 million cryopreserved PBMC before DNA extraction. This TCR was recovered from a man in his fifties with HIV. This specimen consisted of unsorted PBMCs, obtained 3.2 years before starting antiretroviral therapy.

The DNA of the CDR3 is TGCGCCAGCAGCAGGGACAGTACAAACCTAAGGGGCTACACCTTC. Protein: CASSRDSTNLRGYTF. J is TRBJ1-2 and V is TRBV5-1, with 7 bases fitting TRBD1. Losses at the gene ends were 4 bases for V and 8 bases for J; bases not matched to a gene: 14. Germline V CDR1 and CDR2: SGHRS, YFSETQ. The length of the CDR3 is 15 residues.